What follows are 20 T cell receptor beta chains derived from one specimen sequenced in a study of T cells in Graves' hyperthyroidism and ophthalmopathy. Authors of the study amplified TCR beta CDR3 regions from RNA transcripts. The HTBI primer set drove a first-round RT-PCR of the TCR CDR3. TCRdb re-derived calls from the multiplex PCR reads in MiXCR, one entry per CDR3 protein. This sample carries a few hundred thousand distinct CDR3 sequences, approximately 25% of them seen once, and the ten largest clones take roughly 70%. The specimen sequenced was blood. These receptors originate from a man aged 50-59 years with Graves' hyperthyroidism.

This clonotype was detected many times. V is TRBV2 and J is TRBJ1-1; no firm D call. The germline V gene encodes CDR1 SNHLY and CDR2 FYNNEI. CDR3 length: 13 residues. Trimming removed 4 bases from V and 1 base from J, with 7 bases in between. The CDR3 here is CASSAEQNTEAFF. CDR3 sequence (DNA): TGTGCCAGCAGTGCAGAGCAGAACACTGAAGCTTTCTTT.

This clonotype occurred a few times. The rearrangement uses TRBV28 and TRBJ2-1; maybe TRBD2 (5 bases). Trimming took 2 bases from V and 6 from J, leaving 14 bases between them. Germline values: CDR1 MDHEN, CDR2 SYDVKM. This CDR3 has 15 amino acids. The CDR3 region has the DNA TGTGCCAGCAGTTTAGAGGGAGTGGCCCGCAATGAGCAGTTCTTC. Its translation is CASSLEGVARNEQFF.

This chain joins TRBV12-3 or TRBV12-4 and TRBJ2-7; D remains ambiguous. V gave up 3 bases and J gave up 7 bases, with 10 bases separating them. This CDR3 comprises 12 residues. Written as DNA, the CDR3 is TGTGCCAGCAGTTTTGGGCAGGCGGAGCAGTACTTC. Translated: CASSFGQAEQYF.

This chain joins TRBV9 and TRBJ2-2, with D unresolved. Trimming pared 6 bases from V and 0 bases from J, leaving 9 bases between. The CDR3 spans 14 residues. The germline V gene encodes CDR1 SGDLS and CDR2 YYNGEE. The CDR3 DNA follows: TGTGCCAGCACCAAGACTTCGAACACCGGGGAGCTGTTTTTT. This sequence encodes CASTKTSNTGELFF.

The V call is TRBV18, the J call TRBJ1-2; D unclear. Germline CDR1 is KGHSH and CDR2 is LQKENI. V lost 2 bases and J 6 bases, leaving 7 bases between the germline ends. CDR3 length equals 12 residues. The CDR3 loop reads CASSPRSDGYTF. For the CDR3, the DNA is TGTGCCAGCTCACCAAGGTCGGATGGCTACACCTTC.

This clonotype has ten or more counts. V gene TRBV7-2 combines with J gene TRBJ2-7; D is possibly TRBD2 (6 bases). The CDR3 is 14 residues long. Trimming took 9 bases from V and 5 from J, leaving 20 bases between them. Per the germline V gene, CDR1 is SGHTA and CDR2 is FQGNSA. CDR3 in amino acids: CARRLAEGANEQYF. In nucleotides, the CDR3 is TGTGCCAGAAGATTAGCGGAGGGAGCTAACGAGCAGTACTTC.

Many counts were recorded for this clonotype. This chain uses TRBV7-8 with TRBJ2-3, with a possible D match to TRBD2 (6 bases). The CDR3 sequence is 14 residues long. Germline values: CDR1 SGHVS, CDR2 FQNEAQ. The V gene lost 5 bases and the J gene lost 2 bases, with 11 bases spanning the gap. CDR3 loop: CASSPGLSTDTQYF. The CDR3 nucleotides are TGTGCCAGCAGCCCGGGACTGTCCACAGATACGCAGTATTTT.

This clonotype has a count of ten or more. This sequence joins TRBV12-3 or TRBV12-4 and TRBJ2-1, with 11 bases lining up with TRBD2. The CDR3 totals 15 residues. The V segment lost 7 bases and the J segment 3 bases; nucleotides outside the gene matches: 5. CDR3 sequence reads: CASTVAGGVYNEQFF. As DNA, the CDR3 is TGTGCCAGCACAGTAGCGGGAGGGGTCTACAATGAGCAGTTCTTC.

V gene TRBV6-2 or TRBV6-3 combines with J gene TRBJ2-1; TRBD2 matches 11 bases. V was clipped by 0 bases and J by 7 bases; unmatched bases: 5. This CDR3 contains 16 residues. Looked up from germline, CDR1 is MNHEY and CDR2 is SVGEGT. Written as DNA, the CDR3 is TGTGCCAGCAGTTACTCAACTAGCGGGAGAAGTAATGAGCAGTTCTTC. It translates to CASSYSTSGRSNEQFF.

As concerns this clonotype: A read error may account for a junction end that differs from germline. Written as DNA, the CDR3 is TGTACCAGCAGTTTAAGGCGGGCCGGGAGCTACGAGCTGTACTTC. Protein: CTSSLRRAGSYELYF. The V and J genes are TRBV7-2 and TRBJ2-7; a weak D match, TRBD2 (6 bases). Per germline, CDR1 SGHTA and CDR2 FQGNSA. The CDR3 contains 15 residues.

The CDR3 sequence: CASGPGLAGFQNNEQFF. The CDR3 DNA follows: TGTGCTAGTGGTCCAGGACTAGCGGGTTTCCAGAACAATGAGCAGTTCTTC. This chain joins TRBV12-5 and TRBJ2-1; the match to TRBD2 covers 11 bases. Germline V gives CDR1 LGHNT, CDR2 FRNRAP. With V trimmed by 5 bases and J by 5 bases, 11 bases remained unmatched. The CDR3 has 17 residues.

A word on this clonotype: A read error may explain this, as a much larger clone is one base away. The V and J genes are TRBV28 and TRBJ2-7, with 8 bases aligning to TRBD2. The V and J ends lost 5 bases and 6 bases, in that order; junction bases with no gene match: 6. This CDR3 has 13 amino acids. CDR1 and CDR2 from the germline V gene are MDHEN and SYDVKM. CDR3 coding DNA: TGTGCCAGCAGTATAACTAGCGGCTGCGAGCAGTACTTC. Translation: CASSITSGCEQYF.

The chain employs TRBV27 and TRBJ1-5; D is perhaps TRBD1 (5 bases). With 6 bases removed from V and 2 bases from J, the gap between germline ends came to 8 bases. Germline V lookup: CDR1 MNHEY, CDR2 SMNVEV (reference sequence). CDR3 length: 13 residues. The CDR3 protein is CASRGRGNQPQHF. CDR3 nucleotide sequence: TGTGCCAGCAGGGGGCGCGGCAATCAGCCCCAGCATTTT.

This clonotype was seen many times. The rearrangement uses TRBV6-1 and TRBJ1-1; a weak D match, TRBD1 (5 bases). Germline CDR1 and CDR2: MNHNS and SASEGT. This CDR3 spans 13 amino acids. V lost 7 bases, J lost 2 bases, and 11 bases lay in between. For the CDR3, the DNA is TGTGCCAGCATCTTGACAGAAAACACTGAAGCTTTCTTT. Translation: CASILTENTEAFF.

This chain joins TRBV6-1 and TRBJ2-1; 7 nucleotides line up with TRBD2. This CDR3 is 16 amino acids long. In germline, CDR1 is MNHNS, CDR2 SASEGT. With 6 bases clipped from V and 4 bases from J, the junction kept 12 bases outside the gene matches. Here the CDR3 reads CASRGLLADLYNEQFF. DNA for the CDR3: TGTGCCAGCAGGGGACTTCTAGCGGACCTTTACAATGAGCAGTTCTTC.

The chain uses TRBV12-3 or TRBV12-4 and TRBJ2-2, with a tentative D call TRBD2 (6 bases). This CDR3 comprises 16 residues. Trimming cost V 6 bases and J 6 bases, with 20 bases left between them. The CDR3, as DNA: TGTGCCAGCAGACAAACCCCTGGGAGGTCGGCCGGGGAGCTGTTTTTT. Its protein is CASRQTPGRSAGELFF.

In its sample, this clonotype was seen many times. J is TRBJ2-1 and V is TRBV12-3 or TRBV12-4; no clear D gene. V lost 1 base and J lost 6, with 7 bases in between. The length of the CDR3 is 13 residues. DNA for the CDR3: TGTGCCAGCAGTTTAGTCGGCCCCAATGAGCAGTTCTTC. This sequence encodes CASSLVGPNEQFF.

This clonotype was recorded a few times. CDR3 region: CAINRDRDNEQYF. CDR3 nucleotides: TGTGCCATCAACCGGGACAGGGACAACGAGCAGTACTTC. The V call is TRBV10-3, the J call TRBJ2-7; TRBD1 agrees at 9 bases. The CDR3 length is 13 residues. Germline CDR1 and CDR2: ENHRY and SYGVKD. V was pared by 7 bases and J by 5 bases, with 6 bases of the junction left unmatched.

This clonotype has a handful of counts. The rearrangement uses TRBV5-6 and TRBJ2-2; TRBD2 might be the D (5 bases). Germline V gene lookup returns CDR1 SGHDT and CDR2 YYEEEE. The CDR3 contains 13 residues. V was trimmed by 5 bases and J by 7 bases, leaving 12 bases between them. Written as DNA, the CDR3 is TGTGCCAGCAGACTGGCGGGTGGCGGGGAGCTGTTTTTT. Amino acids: CASRLAGGGELFF.

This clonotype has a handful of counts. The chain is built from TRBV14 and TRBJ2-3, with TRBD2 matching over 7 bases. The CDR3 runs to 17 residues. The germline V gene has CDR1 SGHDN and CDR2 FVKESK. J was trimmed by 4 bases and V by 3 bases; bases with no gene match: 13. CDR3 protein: CASSHGGRGRAPDTQYF. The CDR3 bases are TGTGCCAGCAGCCACGGCGGCCGAGGGAGGGCCCCAGATACGCAGTATTTT.